Listed below are T cell receptor beta chains from one sample, sequenced in a study of T-cell memory formation after mild COVID-19. MiXCR, applied by TCRdb to the 5' RACE reads, yields one record per CDR3 protein. The sample carries 200,000 to 250,000 distinct CDR3 sequences, around 17% recorded once. Input material: PBMCs or a T cell subset sorted from them (not recorded which). These receptors were collected from a man between 18 and 29 years old who had mild COVID-19 (a few samples of this study predate the infection). Cell type and time point are not known. Each CDR3 is given with its conserved first and last residue. D genes are given only for firm matches. Size tells how often a clone was seen (once, few, many) or the class of an expanded clone, and some rows leave it out.

cdr3_nt: TGTGCCACCAGTGATTTGACAGGGGGCGAACAGCATTTT; cdr3_aa: CATSDLTGGEQHF; d_call: TRBD1; clone_size: -; v_call: TRBV24-1; j_call: TRBJ1-5
cdr3_nt: TGTGCCAGCAGTTTTACCGGGACAGTGAATCAGCCCCAGCATTTT; cdr3_aa: CASSFTGTVNQPQHF; d_call: TRBD1; clone_size: -; v_call: TRBV19; j_call: TRBJ1-5
cdr3_nt: TGTGCCAGCAGTTTATTACTAGCTGGAGATACGCAGTATTTT; cdr3_aa: CASSLLLAGDTQYF; d_call: -; clone_size: many; v_call: TRBV12-3/TRBV12-4; j_call: TRBJ2-3
cdr3_nt: TGTGCCAGCAGCTCACAAGGTGGAGCTTTCTTT; cdr3_aa: CASSSQGGAFF; d_call: -; clone_size: many; v_call: TRBV7-9; j_call: TRBJ1-1
cdr3_nt: TGTGCCAGCAGTTTGATGGCGGGTGAGAACAATGAGCAGTTCTTC; cdr3_aa: CASSLMAGENNEQFF; d_call: -; clone_size: -; v_call: TRBV27; j_call: TRBJ2-1
cdr3_nt: TGTGCCAGCAGCCAAATAAGACTAGCGGGGGTTCAAGAGACCCAGTACTTC; cdr3_aa: CASSQIRLAGVQETQYF; d_call: TRBD2; clone_size: -; v_call: TRBV3-1; j_call: TRBJ2-5
cdr3_nt: TGTGCCAGCAGCAAAGTGGCTAGCGACAGCTCCTACAATGAGCAGTTCTTC; cdr3_aa: CASSKVASDSSYNEQFF; d_call: -; clone_size: -; v_call: TRBV21-1; j_call: TRBJ2-1
cdr3_nt: TGTGCCAGCAACCAGAACAATTCACCCCTCCACTTT; cdr3_aa: CASNQNNSPLHF; d_call: -; clone_size: many; v_call: TRBV9; j_call: TRBJ1-6
cdr3_nt: TGTGCCAGCAGCCATGTTATGACAGGGGGTAAGGAGACCCAGTACTTC; cdr3_aa: CASSHVMTGGKETQYF; d_call: TRBD1; clone_size: -; v_call: TRBV4-2; j_call: TRBJ2-5
cdr3_nt: TGCAGCGTTGACCGGACAGGTGACTATGGCTACACCTTC; cdr3_aa: CSVDRTGDYGYTF; d_call: TRBD1; clone_size: -; v_call: TRBV29-1; j_call: TRBJ1-2
cdr3_nt: TGTGCCAGCGAGGCGGAGGGACGGACTGAAGCTTTCTTT; cdr3_aa: CASEAEGRTEAFF; d_call: -; clone_size: few; v_call: TRBV2; j_call: TRBJ1-1
cdr3_nt: TGTGCCAGTAGTATGGTCGACAGACCCAATCAGCCCCAGCATTTT; cdr3_aa: CASSMVDRPNQPQHF; d_call: -; clone_size: -; v_call: TRBV19; j_call: TRBJ1-5
cdr3_nt: TGCGCCAGCAGCTTGGACGCGGGCAATCAGCCCCAGCATTTT; cdr3_aa: CASSLDAGNQPQHF; d_call: -; clone_size: few; v_call: TRBV5-1; j_call: TRBJ1-5
cdr3_nt: TGTGCCGGCAGCTTGACCTCGGGGACGGCGGGGGCCGGGGAGCTGTTTTTT; cdr3_aa: CAGSLTSGTAGAGELFF; d_call: TRBD2; clone_size: -; v_call: TRBV7-2; j_call: TRBJ2-2
cdr3_nt: TGCAGTGCTTCTCGAGGCAGGGTAGGGGGTAGCAATCAGCCCCAGCATTTT; cdr3_aa: CSASRGRVGGSNQPQHF; d_call: -; clone_size: many; v_call: TRBV20-1; j_call: TRBJ1-5
cdr3_nt: TGCGCCAGCAGCCCATTCGGGACCAGAGTTTTCAATGAGCAGTTCTTC; cdr3_aa: CASSPFGTRVFNEQFF; d_call: -; clone_size: many; v_call: TRBV5-1; j_call: TRBJ2-1
cdr3_nt: TGTGCCAGCCGGAGTGGAGTCTCTGGAAACACCATATATTTT; cdr3_aa: CASRSGVSGNTIYF; d_call: -; clone_size: -; v_call: TRBV9; j_call: TRBJ1-3
cdr3_nt: TGTGCCAGCCTCGACCCTAGTTGGGGCACCGGGGAGCTGTTTTTT; cdr3_aa: CASLDPSWGTGELFF; d_call: -; clone_size: -; v_call: TRBV6-5; j_call: TRBJ2-2
cdr3_nt: TGTGCCAGCAGCCCCTGGGCGGGGGTTAATCAGCCCCAGCATTTT; cdr3_aa: CASSPWAGVNQPQHF; d_call: -; clone_size: -; v_call: TRBV7-2; j_call: TRBJ1-5
cdr3_nt: TGTGCCAGCAGCACCACTGCCGGGACGGTCTATGGCTACACCTTC; cdr3_aa: CASSTTAGTVYGYTF; d_call: -; clone_size: -; v_call: TRBV5-5; j_call: TRBJ1-2
cdr3_nt: TGTGCCAGCAGTTGGGCAGGGCGCACTGAAGCTTTCTTT; cdr3_aa: CASSWAGRTEAFF; d_call: -; clone_size: -; v_call: TRBV12-3/TRBV12-4; j_call: TRBJ1-1
cdr3_nt: TGTGCCAGCAGTAAAGGGCTTAGTGGAAAACTGTTTTTT; cdr3_aa: CASSKGLSGKLFF; d_call: -; clone_size: -; v_call: TRBV7-2; j_call: TRBJ1-4
cdr3_nt: TGTGCCAGCAGTTTAGAACAGGGTAATGAAAAACTGTTTTTT; cdr3_aa: CASSLEQGNEKLFF; d_call: -; clone_size: -; v_call: TRBV28; j_call: TRBJ1-4
cdr3_nt: TGTGCCAGCAGTTCCTTCGACCGGGACCTCAACCAGGTTTTCTTT; cdr3_aa: CASSSFDRDLNQVFF; d_call: -; clone_size: -; v_call: TRBV6-5; j_call: TRBJ1-1
cdr3_nt: TGCGCCAGCAGCTTCCTCCAGGGGGCTCGAGAGACCCAGTACTTC; cdr3_aa: CASSFLQGARETQYF; d_call: TRBD1; clone_size: few; v_call: TRBV5-1; j_call: TRBJ2-5
cdr3_nt: TGTGCCAGTTCAACCGGGACGGGAGTGAACGAGCAGTACTTC; cdr3_aa: CASSTGTGVNEQYF; d_call: -; clone_size: few; v_call: TRBV19; j_call: TRBJ2-7
cdr3_nt: TGTGCCATCAGTGATTCTGGAAGCAGTGAAGCTTTCTTT; cdr3_aa: CAISDSGSSEAFF; d_call: -; clone_size: -; v_call: TRBV10-3; j_call: TRBJ1-1
cdr3_nt: TGTGCCAGCAGTTATCAAGGGCGAGGTACCGGGGAGCTGTTTTTT; cdr3_aa: CASSYQGRGTGELFF; d_call: -; clone_size: few; v_call: TRBV6-2/TRBV6-3; j_call: TRBJ2-2
cdr3_nt: TGTGCCAGCAGCATGAGGTTAGGGGGAGGGAACACTGAAGCTTTCTTT; cdr3_aa: CASSMRLGGGNTEAFF; d_call: -; clone_size: -; v_call: TRBV7-2; j_call: TRBJ1-1
cdr3_nt: TGTGCCATCGGCGGACGGACAGGGGGTACTGGGGCCAACGTCCTGACTTTC; cdr3_aa: CAIGGRTGGTGANVLTF; d_call: TRBD1; clone_size: -; v_call: TRBV24-1; j_call: TRBJ2-6
cdr3_nt: TGCAGTGCTAGTCCTGCGGGGGCCCAGTACTTC; cdr3_aa: CSASPAGAQYF; d_call: TRBD2; clone_size: few; v_call: TRBV20-1; j_call: TRBJ2-5
cdr3_nt: TGCGCCAGCAGCTTAGTCGCGGGGGGCAACACCGGGGAGCTGTTTTTT; cdr3_aa: CASSLVAGGNTGELFF; d_call: TRBD2; clone_size: -; v_call: TRBV5-1; j_call: TRBJ2-2
cdr3_nt: TGTGCCAGCAGGCCCGCACCCTACAATGAGCAGTTCTTC; cdr3_aa: CASRPAPYNEQFF; d_call: -; clone_size: few; v_call: TRBV2; j_call: TRBJ2-1
cdr3_nt: TGTGCCAGCAGTTTAAGGGGGGGAGCGAGCACCGGGGAGCTGTTTTTT; cdr3_aa: CASSLRGGASTGELFF; d_call: -; clone_size: -; v_call: TRBV27; j_call: TRBJ2-2
cdr3_nt: TGCAGTGCTAGGCGGGGTAGTCGCCCCTACGAGCAGTACTTC; cdr3_aa: CSARRGSRPYEQYF; d_call: -; clone_size: many; v_call: TRBV20-1; j_call: TRBJ2-7
cdr3_nt: TGCGCCAGCGGCGGGAACGCGAACACCGGGGAGCTGTTTTTT; cdr3_aa: CASGGNANTGELFF; d_call: -; clone_size: -; v_call: TRBV5-1; j_call: TRBJ2-2
cdr3_nt: TGTGCCAGCAGCGTGGGGCCACAGGGAAACCCTTACAATGAGCAGTTCTTC; cdr3_aa: CASSVGPQGNPYNEQFF; d_call: -; clone_size: once; v_call: TRBV5-8; j_call: TRBJ2-1
cdr3_nt: TGTGCCAGCAGTTTCGGAGGGGAAGGCTACACCTTC; cdr3_aa: CASSFGGEGYTF; d_call: -; clone_size: few; v_call: TRBV12-3/TRBV12-4; j_call: TRBJ1-2